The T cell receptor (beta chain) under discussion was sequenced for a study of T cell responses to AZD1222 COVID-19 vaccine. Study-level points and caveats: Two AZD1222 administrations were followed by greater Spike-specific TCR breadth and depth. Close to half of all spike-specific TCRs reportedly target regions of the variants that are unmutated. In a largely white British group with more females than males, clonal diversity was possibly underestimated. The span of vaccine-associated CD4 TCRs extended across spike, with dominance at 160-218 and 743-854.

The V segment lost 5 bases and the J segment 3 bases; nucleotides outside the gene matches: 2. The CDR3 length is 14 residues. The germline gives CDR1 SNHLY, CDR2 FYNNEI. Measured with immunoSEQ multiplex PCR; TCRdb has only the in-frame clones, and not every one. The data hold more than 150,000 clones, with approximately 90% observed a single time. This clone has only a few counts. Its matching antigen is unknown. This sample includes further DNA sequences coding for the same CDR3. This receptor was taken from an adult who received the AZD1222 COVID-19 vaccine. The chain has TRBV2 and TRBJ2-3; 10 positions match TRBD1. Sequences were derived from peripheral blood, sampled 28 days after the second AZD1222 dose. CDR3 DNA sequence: TGTGCCAGCAGTCGACAGGGGGCAACAGATACGCAGTATTTT. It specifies CASSRQGATDTQYF.